This is a list of T cell receptor beta chains from one sample in a study of blood T cell repertoires in COVID-19. Sequenced by immunoSEQ multiplex PCR; TCRdb stores in-frame clones only, minus some. Of roughly 250,000 clones in the sample, approximately 85% were seen once. Sequencing was done on a sample of PBMCs or T cells enriched from blood (not recorded which). The receptors derive from a young woman who had recovered from COVID-19. Both conserved end residues are part of each CDR3. The D gene is left open where the match is weak. Not all rows give a size; the values are once, few, many and, for expanded clones, a class.

j_gene	v_gene	d_gene	abundance	CDR3aa	CDR3nt
TRBJ2-5	TRBV19	NA	NA	CASSTRNQETQYF	TGTGCCAGTAGCACTAGGAACCAAGAGACCCAGTACTTC
TRBJ2-3	TRBV5-6	TRBD2	NA	CAGGSGAADTQYF	TGTGCCGGCGGGAGTGGCGCCGCAGATACGCAGTATTTT
TRBJ1-1	TRBV30	TRBD1	NA	CAWRGTGGTEAFF	TGTGCCTGGAGGGGGACAGGGGGGACTGAAGCTTTCTTT
TRBJ1-5	TRBV28	NA	NA	CASSVYPGQAYQPQHF	TGTGCCAGCAGTGTATATCCAGGACAAGCCTATCAGCCCCAGCATTTT
TRBJ2-5	TRBV11-2	TRBD2	once	CASSPRPGGVETQYF	TGTGCCAGCAGCCCCCGTCCGGGGGGGGTGGAGACCCAGTACTTC
TRBJ2-3	TRBV27	TRBD2	few	CASSLWASGSTDTQYF	TGTGCCAGCAGTTTATGGGCTAGCGGTAGCACAGATACGCAGTATTTT
TRBJ1-1	TRBV18	NA	NA	CASSPSGGGGTEAFF	TGTGCCAGCTCGCCGAGCGGGGGCGGTGGGACTGAAGCTTTCTTT
TRBJ2-7	TRBV7-9	TRBD2	NA	CASSGEGEGPYEQYF	TGTGCCAGCAGCGGGGAGGGAGAAGGTCCCTACGAGCAGTACTTC
TRBJ2-7	TRBV6-5	NA	NA	CASSQAYEQYF	TGTGCCAGCAGTCAGGCCTACGAGCAGTACTTC
TRBJ2-5	TRBV18	NA	NA	CASSPNSQLAAQYF	TGTGCCAGCTCACCCAATTCCCAGCTTGCGGCCCAGTACTTC
TRBJ1-2	TRBV5-6	NA	NA	CASSQGQRNNYGYTF	TGTGCCAGCAGCCAAGGACAGCGCAATAACTATGGCTACACCTTC
TRBJ2-7	TRBV7-9	NA	NA	CASSPGEGSYEQYF	TGTGCCAGCAGCCCCGGTGAGGGCAGCTACGAGCAGTACTTC
TRBJ1-6	TRBV28	TRBD1	NA	CASRVDRDDSPLHF	TGTGCCAGCAGGGTGGACAGGGATGATTCACCCCTCCACTTT
TRBJ1-5	TRBV6-4	TRBD1	NA	CASSEGTRGLSQPQHF	TGTGCCAGCAGTGAAGGTACCAGGGGGTTAAGTCAGCCCCAGCATTTT
TRBJ1-2	TRBV2	TRBD1	NA	CASRGPGQAHYGYTF	TGTGCCAGCAGAGGTCCGGGACAGGCCCACTATGGCTACACCTTC
TRBJ2-5	TRBV18	NA	NA	CASSPNNHQETQYF	TGTGCCAGCTCACCCAACAACCACCAAGAGACCCAGTACTTC